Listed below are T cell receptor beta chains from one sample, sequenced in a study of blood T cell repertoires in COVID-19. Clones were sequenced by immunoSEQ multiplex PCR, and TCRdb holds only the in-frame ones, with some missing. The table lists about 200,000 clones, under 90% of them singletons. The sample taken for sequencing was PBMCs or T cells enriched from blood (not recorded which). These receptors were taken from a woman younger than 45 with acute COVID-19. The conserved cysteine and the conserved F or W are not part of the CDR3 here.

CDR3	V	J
ASRDVPGGGEQF	TRBV27	TRBJ2-1
ASSLALQAGTGELF	TRBV7-2	TRBJ2-2
ASSSWTGSGNTIY	TRBV7-2	TRBJ1-3
ASLSPSNYGYT	TRBV28	TRBJ1-2
ASTVSEGDNYYGYT	TRBV19	TRBJ1-2
ASSVQGVTEAF	TRBV2	TRBJ1-1
ASSGGDRMNTEAF	TRBV19	TRBJ1-1
SVEDREDQPQH	TRBV29-1	TRBJ1-5
ASSQDPRGLNSPLH	TRBV4-3	TRBJ1-6
ASSLVFGGSTEAF	TRBV7-8	TRBJ1-1
ASSVPGFNEQF	TRBV5-4	TRBJ2-1
ASSLRGLIYNEQF	TRBV7-8	TRBJ2-1
ASSLGGGSYNEQF	TRBV5-1	TRBJ2-1
ASSPNGGSEAF	TRBV18	TRBJ1-1
ASSYGQGMNTEAF	TRBV5-1	TRBJ1-1
ASSPLRVTGELF	TRBV5-6	TRBJ2-2
ATSRVRGSQPQH	TRBV15	TRBJ1-5
ASSGIRDTQY	TRBV2	TRBJ2-3
ASSLVGAGMNTEAF	TRBV7-2	TRBJ1-1
ASSGGGAF	TRBV6-4	TRBJ1-1
ASSPRLAVEYNEQF	TRBV7-3	TRBJ2-1
ASSFGGLGSPTNEKLF	TRBV5-6	TRBJ1-4
ATSGESPEAF	TRBV19	TRBJ1-1
ASSSQATAYGYT	TRBV7-2	TRBJ1-2
ASSPGGGGNGELF	TRBV11-2	TRBJ2-2
ASSSDRGYEQY	TRBV7-9	TRBJ2-7
ASSLVSNTGDYT	TRBV7-8	TRBJ1-2
ASSGRQGPYEQY	TRBV9	TRBJ2-7
ASSRGPTSGNTIY	TRBV7-7	TRBJ1-3
ATSSTGQGRKLF	TRBV15	TRBJ1-4
SVERGRDTEAF	TRBV29-1	TRBJ1-1
ATSGNRNTGELF	TRBV24-1	TRBJ2-2
SASRGPGEKLF	TRBV20-1	TRBJ1-4
ASSQEQGGNYGYT	TRBV4-2	TRBJ1-2
ASNRGREETQY	TRBV2	TRBJ2-5
ASSPRGVGNTIY	TRBV9	TRBJ1-3
ASSPRTGDEKLF	TRBV18	TRBJ1-4
AWSTGGGEKLF	TRBV30	TRBJ1-4
ASSTGTDPPGEQY	TRBV7-3	TRBJ2-7
ATGGGLTDTQY	TRBV9	TRBJ2-3
ATSRDRNQPQH	TRBV15	TRBJ1-5
ASSLDGRAGDTQY	TRBV11-2	TRBJ2-3
ASSPSGGGTDTQY	TRBV7-9	TRBJ2-3
ASSSGGAEDTQY	TRBV6-4	TRBJ2-3
AWSAGNYGYT	TRBV30	TRBJ1-2
ASSSEGSEKKLF	TRBV5-1	TRBJ1-4
ASSDHRSGGARNEQF	TRBV5-1	TRBJ2-1
ASSQGTVDYGYT	TRBV5-4	TRBJ1-2
ASSYPSGAEQETQY	TRBV5-6	TRBJ2-5
ASSAQTSWTYEQY	TRBV5-1	TRBJ2-7
ATAWGGQEGLF	TRBV10-3	TRBJ1-4
ASSELWSGGAYEQY	TRBV6-1	TRBJ2-7
ASSRTAGDEQY	TRBV6-4	TRBJ2-7
ASSIGGLADYNEQF	TRBV19	TRBJ2-1